The 6 T cell receptor beta chains given below trace back to one sample, sequenced in a study of blood T cell repertoires in COVID-19. Sequencing was performed with immunoSEQ multiplex PCR; in TCRdb, only in-frame clones are kept and a portion is missing. There are tens of thousands of clones in the sample; around 88% occur only once, and 5% to 6% lies in the top ten. The sequenced sample was peripheral blood. The source is a man aged 45-65 years with active COVID-19.

CDR3 amino acids: CASSFGWQETQYF. The CDR3, as DNA: TGCGCCAGCAGCTTCGGTTGGCAAGAGACCCAGTACTTC. This rearrangement joins TRBV5-1 to TRBJ2-5, with D uncertain. The CDR3 consists of 13 residues. V dropped 2 bases and J dropped 2 bases, with 7 bases sitting between them. Germline CDR1 reads SGHRS; CDR2 reads YFSETQ.

This chain uses TRBV7-2 with TRBJ1-1, with D possibly matching TRBD1 (6 bases). Trimming pared 3 bases from V and 4 bases from J, leaving 12 bases between. Germline CDR1 SGHTA, CDR2 FQGNSA. The CDR3 consists of 14 residues. The chain's CDR3 is CASSFRQGSTEAFF. CDR3 in DNA: TGTGCCAGCAGCTTTAGGCAGGGGAGCACTGAAGCTTTCTTT.

The chain has TRBV7-9 and TRBJ2-1; TRBD1 is a possible D gene (6 bases). The CDR3 consists of 15 residues. Germline V gives CDR1 SEHNR, CDR2 FQNEAQ (reference sequence). Trimming removed 5 bases at V and 7 bases at J, with 18 bases between. CDR3 sequence reads: CASSPNLGALNEQFF. Written as DNA, the CDR3 is TGTGCCAGCAGCCCGAACCTGGGGGCCCTTAATGAGCAGTTCTTC.

The chain joins TRBV4-1 to TRBJ2-1; tentatively, D is TRBD2 (5 bases). The CDR3 has 16 amino acids. Germline V gives CDR1 MGHRA, CDR2 YSYEKL. The V end was cut by 4 bases, the J end by 1 base, with 14 bases between. The CDR3 DNA reads TGCGCCAGCAGCCCACGTCTAGCAGCGTCCTACAATGAGCAGTTCTTC. Residues: CASSPRLAASYNEQFF.

The chain joins TRBV4-3 to TRBJ2-3; maybe TRBD2 (6 bases). Germline CDR1 LGHNA, CDR2 YSLEER. The CDR3 extends over 16 amino acids. V shed 2 bases and J shed 2 bases, with 14 bases lying between them. The CDR3 region has the DNA TGCGCCAGCAGCCAACGGGGCGGGACTTTCACAGATACGCAGTATTTT. This translates into CASSQRGGTFTDTQYF.

The chain couples TRBV3-1 (or the pseudogene TRBV3-2) to TRBJ2-1; 7 nucleotides align to TRBD2. This CDR3 has 16 amino acids. Germline V gives CDR1 LGHDT, CDR2 YNNKEL (reference sequence). Trimming removed 5 bases from V and 9 bases from J; junction bases left unmatched: 16. The CDR3 region is CASSNQSGTCTFEQFF. The CDR3 nucleotides read TGTGCCAGCAGCAATCAAAGCGGGACCTGTACTTTTGAGCAGTTCTTC.